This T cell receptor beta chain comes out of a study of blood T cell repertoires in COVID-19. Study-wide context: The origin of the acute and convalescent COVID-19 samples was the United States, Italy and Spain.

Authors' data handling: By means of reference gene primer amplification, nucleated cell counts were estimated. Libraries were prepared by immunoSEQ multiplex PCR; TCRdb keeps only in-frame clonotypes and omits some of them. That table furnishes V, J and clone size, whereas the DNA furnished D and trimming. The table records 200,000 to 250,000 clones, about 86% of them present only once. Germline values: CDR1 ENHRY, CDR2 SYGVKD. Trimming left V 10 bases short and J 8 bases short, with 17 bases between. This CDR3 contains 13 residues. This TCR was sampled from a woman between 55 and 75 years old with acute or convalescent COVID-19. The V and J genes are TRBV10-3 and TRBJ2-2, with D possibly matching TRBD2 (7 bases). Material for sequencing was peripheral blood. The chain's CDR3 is CATRRGAEGELFF. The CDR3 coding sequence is TGTGCCACACGACGGGGGGCCGAGGGGGAGCTGTTTTTT.